This section outlines one T cell receptor beta chain sequence together with its context. The antigen remains undetermined. The method was immunoSEQ multiplex PCR; TCRdb's version includes in-frame clones alone and lacks a portion of them. The table shows some 150,000 clones, with just over 90% occurring only once. This entry belongs to a study of T cell responses to AZD1222 COVID-19 vaccine. Study findings and constraints: The repertoires were collected only after the peak T cell response.

Sequences were derived from peripheral blood, sampled on day 0 of AZD1222 vaccination. The TCR originated in an adult in good health.

The CDR3 reads CASSIRTGTSETQYF. The DNA of the CDR3 is TGTGCCAGTAGTATTCGGACAGGGACGTCTGAGACCCAGTACTTC. The genes are TRBV19 and TRBJ2-5, with 8 positions matching TRBD1. The CDR3 has 15 amino acids. Germline V CDR1 and CDR2: LNHDA, SQIVND (reference sequence). The V segment lost 3 bases and the J segment 5 bases; nucleotides outside the gene matches: 8.